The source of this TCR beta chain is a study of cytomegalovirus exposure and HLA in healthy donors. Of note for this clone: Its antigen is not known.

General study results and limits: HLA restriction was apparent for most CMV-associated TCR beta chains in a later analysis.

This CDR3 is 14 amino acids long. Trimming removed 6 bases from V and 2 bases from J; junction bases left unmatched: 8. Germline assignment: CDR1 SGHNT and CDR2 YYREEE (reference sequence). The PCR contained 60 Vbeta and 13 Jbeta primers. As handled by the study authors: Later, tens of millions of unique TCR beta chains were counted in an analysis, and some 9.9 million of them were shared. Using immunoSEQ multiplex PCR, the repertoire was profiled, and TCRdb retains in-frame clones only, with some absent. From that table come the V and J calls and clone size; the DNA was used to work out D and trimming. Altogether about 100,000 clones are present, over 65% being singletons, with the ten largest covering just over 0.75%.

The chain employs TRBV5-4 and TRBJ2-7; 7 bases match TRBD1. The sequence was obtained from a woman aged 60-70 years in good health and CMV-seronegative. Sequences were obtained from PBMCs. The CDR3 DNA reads TGTGCCAGCAACCGGGACAGCTATACCTACGAGCAGTACTTC. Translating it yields CASNRDSYTYEQYF.